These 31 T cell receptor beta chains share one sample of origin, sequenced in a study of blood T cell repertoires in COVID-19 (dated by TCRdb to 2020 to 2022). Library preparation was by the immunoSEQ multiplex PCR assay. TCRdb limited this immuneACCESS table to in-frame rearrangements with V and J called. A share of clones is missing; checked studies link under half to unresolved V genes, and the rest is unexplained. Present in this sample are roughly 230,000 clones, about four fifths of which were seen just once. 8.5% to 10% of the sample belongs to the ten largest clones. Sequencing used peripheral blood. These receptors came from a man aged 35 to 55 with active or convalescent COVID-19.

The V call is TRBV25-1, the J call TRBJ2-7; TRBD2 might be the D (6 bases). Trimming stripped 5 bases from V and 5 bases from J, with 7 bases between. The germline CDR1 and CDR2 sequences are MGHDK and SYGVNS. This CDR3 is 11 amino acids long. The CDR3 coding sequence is TGTGCCAGCAGTTGGGGGGACGAGCAGTACTTC. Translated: CASSWGDEQYF.

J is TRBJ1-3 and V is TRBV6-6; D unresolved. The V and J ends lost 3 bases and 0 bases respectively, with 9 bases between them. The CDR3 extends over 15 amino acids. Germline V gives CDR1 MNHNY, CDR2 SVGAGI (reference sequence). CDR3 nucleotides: TGTGCCAGCAGTTATAAACACCCCTCTGGAAACACCATATATTTT. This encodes CASSYKHPSGNTIYF.

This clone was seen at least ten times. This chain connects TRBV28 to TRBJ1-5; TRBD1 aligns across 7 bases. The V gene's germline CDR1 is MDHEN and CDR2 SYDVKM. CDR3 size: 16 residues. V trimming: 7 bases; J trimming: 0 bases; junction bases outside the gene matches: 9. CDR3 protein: CASKTGIRNSNQPQHF. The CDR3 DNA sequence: TGTGCCAGCAAGACAGGGATCAGGAATAGCAATCAGCCCCAGCATTTT.

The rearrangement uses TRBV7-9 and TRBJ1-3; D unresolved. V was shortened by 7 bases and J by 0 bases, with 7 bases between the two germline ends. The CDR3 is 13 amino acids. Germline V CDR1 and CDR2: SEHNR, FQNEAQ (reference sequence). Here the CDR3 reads CASMRDSGNTIYF. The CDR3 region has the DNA TGTGCCAGCATGCGGGACTCTGGAAACACCATATATTTT.

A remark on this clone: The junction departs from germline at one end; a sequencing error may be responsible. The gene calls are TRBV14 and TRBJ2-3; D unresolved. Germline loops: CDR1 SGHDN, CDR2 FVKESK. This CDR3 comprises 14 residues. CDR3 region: CASSQGVPTVTQYF. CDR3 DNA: TGTGCCAGCAGCCAAGGGGTACCCACAGTTACGCAGTATTTT.

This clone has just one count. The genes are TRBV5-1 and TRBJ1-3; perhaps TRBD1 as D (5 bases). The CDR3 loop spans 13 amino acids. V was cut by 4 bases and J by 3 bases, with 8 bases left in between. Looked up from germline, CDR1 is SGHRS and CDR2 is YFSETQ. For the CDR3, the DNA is TGCGCCAGCAGCCTGGACATTGGAAACACCATATATTTT. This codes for CASSLDIGNTIYF. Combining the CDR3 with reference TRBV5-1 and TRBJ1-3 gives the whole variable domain KAGVTQTPRYLIKTRGQQVTLSCSPISGHRSVSWYQQTPGQGLQFLFEYFSETQRNKGNFPGRFSGRQFSNSRSEMNVSTLELGDSALYLCASSLDIGNTIYFGEGSWLTVV.

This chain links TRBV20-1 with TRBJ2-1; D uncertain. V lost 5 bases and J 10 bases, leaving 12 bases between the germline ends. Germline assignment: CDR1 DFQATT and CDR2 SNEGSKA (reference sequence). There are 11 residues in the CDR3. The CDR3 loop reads CSAERLVEQFF. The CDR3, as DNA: TGCAGTGCTGAACGACTGGTGGAGCAGTTCTTC.

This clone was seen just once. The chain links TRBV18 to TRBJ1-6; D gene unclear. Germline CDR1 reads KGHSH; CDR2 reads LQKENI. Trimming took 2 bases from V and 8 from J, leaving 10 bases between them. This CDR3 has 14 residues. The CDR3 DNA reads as TGTGCCAGCTCACCAAAAGTCGGGGATTCACCCCTCCACTTT. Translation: CASSPKVGDSPLHF.

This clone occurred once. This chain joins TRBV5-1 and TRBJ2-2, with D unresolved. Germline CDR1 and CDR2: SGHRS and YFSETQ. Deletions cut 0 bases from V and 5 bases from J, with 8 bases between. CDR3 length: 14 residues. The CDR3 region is CASSLGAFTGELFF. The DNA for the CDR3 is TGCGCCAGCAGCTTGGGAGCGTTTACCGGGGAGCTGTTTTTT.

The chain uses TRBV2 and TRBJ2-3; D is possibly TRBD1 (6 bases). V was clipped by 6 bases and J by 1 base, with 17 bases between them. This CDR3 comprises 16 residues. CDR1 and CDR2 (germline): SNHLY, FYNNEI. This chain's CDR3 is CASRPSWGPGTDTQYF. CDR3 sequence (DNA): TGTGCCAGCAGGCCTAGTTGGGGGCCGGGCACAGATACGCAGTATTTT.

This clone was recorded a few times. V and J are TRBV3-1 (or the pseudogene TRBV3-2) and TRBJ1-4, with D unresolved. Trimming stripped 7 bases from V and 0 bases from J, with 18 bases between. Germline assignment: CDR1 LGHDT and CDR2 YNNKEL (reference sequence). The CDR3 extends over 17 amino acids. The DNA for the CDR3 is TGTGCCAGCACCAGCAAGGAGTTCGGCGCAACTAATGAAAAACTGTTTTTT. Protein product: CASTSKEFGATNEKLFF.

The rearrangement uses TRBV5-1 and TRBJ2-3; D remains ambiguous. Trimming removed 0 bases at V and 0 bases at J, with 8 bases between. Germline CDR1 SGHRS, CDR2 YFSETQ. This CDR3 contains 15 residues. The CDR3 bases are TGCGCCAGCAGCTTGGCCGTCCAGAGCACAGATACGCAGTATTTT. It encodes CASSLAVQSTDTQYF.

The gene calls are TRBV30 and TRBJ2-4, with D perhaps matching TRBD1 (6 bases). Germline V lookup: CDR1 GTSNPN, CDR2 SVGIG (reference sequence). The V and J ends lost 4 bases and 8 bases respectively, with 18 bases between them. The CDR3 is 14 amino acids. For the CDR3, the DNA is TGTGCCTGGACCCCCGGCCAGGGGTCGGACATTCAGTACTTC. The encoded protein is CAWTPGQGSDIQYF.

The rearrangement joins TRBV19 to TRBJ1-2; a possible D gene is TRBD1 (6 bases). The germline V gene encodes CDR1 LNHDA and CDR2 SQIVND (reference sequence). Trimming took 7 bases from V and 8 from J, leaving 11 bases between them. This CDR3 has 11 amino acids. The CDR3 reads CASKQGNGYTF. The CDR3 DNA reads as TGTGCCAGTAAACAGGGAAACGGCTACACCTTC.

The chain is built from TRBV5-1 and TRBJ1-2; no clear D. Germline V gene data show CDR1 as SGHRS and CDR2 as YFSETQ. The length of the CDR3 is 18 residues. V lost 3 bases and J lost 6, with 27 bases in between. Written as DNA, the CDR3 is TGCGCCAGCAGCTACATATTGGCTAAAGCGAGGGATTCTGATGGCTACACCTTC. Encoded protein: CASSYILAKARDSDGYTF.

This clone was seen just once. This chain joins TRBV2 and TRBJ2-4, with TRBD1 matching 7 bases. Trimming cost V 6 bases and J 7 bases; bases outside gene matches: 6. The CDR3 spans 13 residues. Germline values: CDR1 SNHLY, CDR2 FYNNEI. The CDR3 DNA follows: TGTGCCAGCAGGGGACAGAGGGGCAACATTCAGTACTTC. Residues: CASRGQRGNIQYF.

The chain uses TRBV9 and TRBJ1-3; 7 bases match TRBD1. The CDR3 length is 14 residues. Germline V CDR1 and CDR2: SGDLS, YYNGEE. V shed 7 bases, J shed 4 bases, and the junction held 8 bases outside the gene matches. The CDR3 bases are TGTGCCAGCGGATCGACAGGGCACGGAAACACCATATATTTT. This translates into CASGSTGHGNTIYF.

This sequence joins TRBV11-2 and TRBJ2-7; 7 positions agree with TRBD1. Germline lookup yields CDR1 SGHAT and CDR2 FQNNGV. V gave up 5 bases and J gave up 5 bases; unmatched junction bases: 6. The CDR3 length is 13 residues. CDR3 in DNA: TGTGCCAGCAGCGTCGACAGGGCCGACGAGCAGTACTTC. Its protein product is CASSVDRADEQYF.

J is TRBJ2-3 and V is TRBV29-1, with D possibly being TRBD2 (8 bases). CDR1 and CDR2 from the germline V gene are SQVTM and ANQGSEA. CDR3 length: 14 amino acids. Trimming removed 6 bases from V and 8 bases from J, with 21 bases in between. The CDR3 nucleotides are TGCAGCGTCAAAGGACTAGCAGGGGGGGGTACGCAGTATTTT. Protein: CSVKGLAGGGTQYF.

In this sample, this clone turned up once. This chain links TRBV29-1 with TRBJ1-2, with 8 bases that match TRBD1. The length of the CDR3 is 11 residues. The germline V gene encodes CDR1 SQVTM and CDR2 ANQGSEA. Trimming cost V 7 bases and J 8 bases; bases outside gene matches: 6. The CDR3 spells CSAMDRDGYTF. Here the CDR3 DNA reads TGCAGCGCAATGGACAGGGACGGCTACACCTTC.

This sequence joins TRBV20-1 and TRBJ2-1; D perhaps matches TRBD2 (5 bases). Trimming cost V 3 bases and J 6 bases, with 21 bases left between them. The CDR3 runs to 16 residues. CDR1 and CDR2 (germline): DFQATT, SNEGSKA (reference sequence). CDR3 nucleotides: TGCAGTGCTAGTTTTCCGGGGTTTCGGACCCGCAATGAGCAGTTCTTC. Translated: CSASFPGFRTRNEQFF.

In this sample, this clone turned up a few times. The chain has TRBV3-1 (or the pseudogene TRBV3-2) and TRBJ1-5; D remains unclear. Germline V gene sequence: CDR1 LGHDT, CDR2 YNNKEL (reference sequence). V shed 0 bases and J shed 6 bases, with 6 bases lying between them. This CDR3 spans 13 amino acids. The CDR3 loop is CASSQDRGQPQHF. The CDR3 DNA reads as TGTGCCAGCAGCCAAGATCGGGGTCAGCCCCAGCATTTT.

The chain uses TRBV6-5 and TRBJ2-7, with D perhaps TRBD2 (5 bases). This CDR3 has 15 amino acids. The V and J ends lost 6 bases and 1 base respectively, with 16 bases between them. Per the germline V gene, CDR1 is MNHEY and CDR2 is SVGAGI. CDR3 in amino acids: CASSLTLGGSYEQYF. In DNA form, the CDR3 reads TGTGCCAGCAGCCTTACCTTAGGAGGATCCTACGAGCAGTACTTC.

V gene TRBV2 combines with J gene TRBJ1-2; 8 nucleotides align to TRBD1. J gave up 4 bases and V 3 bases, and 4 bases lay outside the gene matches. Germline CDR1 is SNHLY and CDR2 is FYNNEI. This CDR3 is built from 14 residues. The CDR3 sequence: CASSEAGGFYGYTF. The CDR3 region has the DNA TGTGCCAGCAGTGAGGCAGGGGGCTTCTATGGCTACACCTTC.

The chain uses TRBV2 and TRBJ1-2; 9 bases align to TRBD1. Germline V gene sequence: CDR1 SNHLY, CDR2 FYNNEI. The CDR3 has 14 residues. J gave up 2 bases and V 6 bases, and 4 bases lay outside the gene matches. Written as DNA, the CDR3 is TGTGCCAGCAGCACAGGGGGCGCGAACTATGGCTACACCTTC. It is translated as CASSTGGANYGYTF.

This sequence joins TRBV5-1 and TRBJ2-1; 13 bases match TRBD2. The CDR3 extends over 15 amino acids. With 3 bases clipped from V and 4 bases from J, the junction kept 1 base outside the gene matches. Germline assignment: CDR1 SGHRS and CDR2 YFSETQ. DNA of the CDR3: TGCGCCAGCAGCTCACTAGCGGGAGGGTACAATGAGCAGTTCTTC. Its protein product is CASSSLAGGYNEQFF.

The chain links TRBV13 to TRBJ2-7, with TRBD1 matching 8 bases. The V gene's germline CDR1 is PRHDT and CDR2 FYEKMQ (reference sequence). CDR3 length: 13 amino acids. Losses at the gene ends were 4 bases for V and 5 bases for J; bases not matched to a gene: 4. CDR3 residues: CASSYTGGDEQYF. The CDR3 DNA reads TGTGCCAGCAGCTATACAGGGGGAGACGAGCAGTACTTC. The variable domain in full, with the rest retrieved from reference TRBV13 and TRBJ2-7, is AAGVIQSPRHLIKEKRETATLKCYPIPRHDTVYWYQQGPGQDPQFLISFYEKMQSDKGSIPDRFSAQQFSDYHSELNMSSLELGDSALYFCASSYTGGDEQYFGPGTRLTVT.

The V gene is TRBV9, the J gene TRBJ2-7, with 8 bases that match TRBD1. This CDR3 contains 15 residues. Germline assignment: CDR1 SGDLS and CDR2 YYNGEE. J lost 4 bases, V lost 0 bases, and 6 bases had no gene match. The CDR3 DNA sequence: TGTGCCAGCAGCGTAGACGGACAGGGTCATTACGAGCAGTACTTC. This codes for CASSVDGQGHYEQYF. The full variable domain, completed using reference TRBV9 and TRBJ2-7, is DSGVTQTPKHLITATGQRVTLRCSPRSGDLSVYWYQQSLDQGLQFLIQYYNGEERAKGNILERFSAQQFPDLHSELNLSSLELGDSALYFCASSVDGQGHYEQYFGPGTRLTVT.

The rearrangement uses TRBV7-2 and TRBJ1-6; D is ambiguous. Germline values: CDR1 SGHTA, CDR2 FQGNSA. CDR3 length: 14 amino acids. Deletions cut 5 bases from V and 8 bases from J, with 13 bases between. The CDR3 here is CASSPNSNYSPLHF. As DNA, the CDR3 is TGTGCCAGCAGCCCCAATTCGAACTATTCACCCCTCCACTTT.

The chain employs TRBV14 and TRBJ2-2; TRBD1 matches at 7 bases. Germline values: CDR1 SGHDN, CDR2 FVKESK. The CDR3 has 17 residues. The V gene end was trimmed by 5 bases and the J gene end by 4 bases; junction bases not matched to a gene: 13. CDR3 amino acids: CASSTRDSTWVTGELFF. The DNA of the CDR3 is TGTGCCAGCAGCACCCGGGACAGTACCTGGGTCACCGGGGAGCTGTTTTTT.

The CDR3 sequence is CASSYAPGSEQYF. CDR3 nucleotide sequence: TGTGCCAGCAGCTACGCCCCGGGGAGCGAGCAGTACTTC. The chain joins TRBV2 to TRBJ2-7; the D gene is possibly TRBD2 (5 bases). This CDR3 comprises 13 residues. CDR1 SNHLY and CDR2 FYNNEI come from the germline V gene. V lost 6 bases to trimming and J lost 6 bases, with 15 bases between them.